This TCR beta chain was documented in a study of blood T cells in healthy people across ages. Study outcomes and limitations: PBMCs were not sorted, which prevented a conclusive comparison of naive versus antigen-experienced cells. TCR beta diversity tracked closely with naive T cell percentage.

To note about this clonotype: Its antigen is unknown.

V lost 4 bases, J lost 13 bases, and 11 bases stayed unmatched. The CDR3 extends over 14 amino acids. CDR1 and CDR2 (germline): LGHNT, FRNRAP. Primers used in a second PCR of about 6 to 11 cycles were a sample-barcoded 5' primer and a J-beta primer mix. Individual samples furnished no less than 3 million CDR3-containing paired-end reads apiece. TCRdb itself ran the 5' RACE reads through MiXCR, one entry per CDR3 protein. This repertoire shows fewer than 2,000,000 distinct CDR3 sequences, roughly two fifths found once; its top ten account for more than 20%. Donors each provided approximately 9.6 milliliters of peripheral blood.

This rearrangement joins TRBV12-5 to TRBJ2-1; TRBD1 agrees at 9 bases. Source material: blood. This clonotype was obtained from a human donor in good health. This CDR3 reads CASGSGTGKNIQFF. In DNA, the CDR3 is TGTGCTAGTGGTTCTGGGACAGGGAAAAACATTCAGTTCTTC.